The 18 T cell receptor beta chains in this list originate from one sample, sequenced in a study of blood T cell repertoires in COVID-19 (dated by TCRdb to 2020 to 2022). Library prep was done by the immunoSEQ multiplex PCR assay. Imported from immuneACCESS, the table was reduced by TCRdb to in-frame sequences with V and J called. These copies leave out some clones; in studies compared against another copy, an unresolved V gene accounts for under half, and the cause of the remainder is not known. Here the sample has over 400,000 clones; 85% to 90% occur a single time. About 8% of the sample is held by the ten biggest clonotypes. The sample comprised peripheral blood. These receptors all come from a woman between 45 and 65 years old with COVID-19, enrolled during active disease.

The V and J genes are TRBV5-1 and TRBJ2-5; no definite D call. Germline values: CDR1 SGHRS, CDR2 YFSETQ. V was clipped by 4 bases and J by 4 bases, with 14 bases between them. The length of the CDR3 is 14 residues. This CDR3 is CASSPWVTGETQYF. The CDR3 DNA reads as TGCGCCAGCAGCCCCTGGGTGACGGGAGAGACCCAGTACTTC.

The CDR3 DNA is TGCAGTGCTAGTCCACTAGCGGGGCGCAGCTCCTACGAGCAGTACTTC. Protein product: CSASPLAGRSSYEQYF. The chain employs TRBV20-1 and TRBJ2-7; TRBD2 agrees at 10 bases. J was trimmed by 0 bases and V by 3 bases; bases with no gene match: 8. Germline assignment: CDR1 DFQATT and CDR2 SNEGSKA (reference sequence). The CDR3 covers 16 residues.

The rearrangement uses TRBV7-3 and TRBJ1-2; 11 bases agree with TRBD1. V lost 2 bases and J lost 8; bases outside the gene matches: 7. The germline gives CDR1 SGHTA, CDR2 FQGTGA. CDR3 length: 15 amino acids. The CDR3 loop reads CASSLGTGQGGGYTF. The CDR3 bases are TGTGCCAGCAGCTTAGGCACGGGACAGGGGGGAGGCTACACCTTC. Looking up the rest from reference TRBV7-3 and TRBJ1-2 gives the full variable domain: GAGVSQTPSNKVTEKGKYVELRCDPISGHTALYWYRQSLGQGPEFLIYFQGTGAADDSGLPNDRFFAVRPEGSVSTLKIQRTERGDSAVYLCASSLGTGQGGGYTFGSGTRLTVV.

This clone was seen ten or more times. Other DNA variants within this sample encode the same CDR3. V gene TRBV19 combines with J gene TRBJ2-7, with 7 bases matching TRBD1. Germline V gene sequence: CDR1 LNHDA, CDR2 SQIVND (reference sequence). The CDR3 is made up of 14 amino acids. V dropped 3 bases and J dropped 0; count of bases not matched to a gene: 2. CDR3 sequence: CASSIGQASYEQYF. In DNA form, the CDR3 reads TGTGCCAGTAGTATCGGACAGGCCTCCTACGAGCAGTACTTC.

The chain has TRBV3-1 (or the pseudogene TRBV3-2) and TRBJ1-2; the D is unclear. V shed 4 bases and J shed 5 bases, with 8 bases lying between them. The CDR3 covers 12 residues. In germline, CDR1 is LGHDT, CDR2 YNNKEL (reference sequence). CDR3 amino acids: CASSLGLYGYTF. The CDR3 nucleotides are TGTGCCAGCAGCCTCGGTTTATATGGCTACACCTTC.

The rearrangement links TRBV18 to TRBJ1-5; 12 bases match TRBD1. From germline, CDR1 is KGHSH and CDR2 LQKENI. V dropped 2 bases and J dropped 2; count of bases not matched to a gene: 19. There are 22 residues in the CDR3. The CDR3 loop reads CASSPRGVGRWGQGACNQPQHF. The CDR3, as DNA: TGTGCCAGCTCACCAAGAGGGGTCGGACGCTGGGGACAGGGGGCTTGCAATCAGCCCCAGCATTTT.

The V and J genes are TRBV30 and TRBJ1-2; 7 bases line up with TRBD1. CDR3 length: 13 residues. V trimming: 2 bases; J trimming: 5 bases; junction bases outside the gene matches: 5. Germline values: CDR1 GTSNPN, CDR2 SVGIG (reference sequence). The CDR3 DNA sequence: TGTGCCTGGAGTACCGACAGGGATTATGGCTACACCTTC. Translating gives CAWSTDRDYGYTF. The full variable domain, its missing parts supplied by reference TRBV30 and TRBJ1-2, is SQTIHQWPATLVQPVGSPLSLECTVEGTSNPNLYWYRQAAGRGLQLLFYSVGIGQISSEVPQNLSASRPQDRQFILSSKKLLLSDSGFYLCAWSTDRDYGYTFGSGTRLTVV.

Concerning this clone: This sample also contains other DNA sequences that code for the same CDR3. The chain carries TRBV18 and TRBJ2-1; 10 nucleotides align to TRBD2. After removal of 6 bases from V and 4 bases from J, the junction contained 6 bases not matched to a gene. Germline V gene lookup returns CDR1 KGHSH and CDR2 LQKENI. This CDR3 is 15 amino acids long. CDR3 sequence reads: CASSPGTSAYNEQFF. Here the CDR3 DNA reads TGTGCCAGCTCGCCCGGGACTAGCGCATACAATGAGCAGTTCTTC.

This clone has a handful of counts. The same CDR3 is also encoded by other DNA sequences in this sample. The chain recombines TRBV5-1 with TRBJ2-3; no firm D call. The V gene lost 3 bases and the J gene lost 3 bases, with 11 bases spanning the gap. CDR1 and CDR2 from the germline V gene are SGHRS and YFSETQ. This CDR3 is 14 amino acids long. DNA for the CDR3: TGCGCCAGCAGCTCGGGTGACTTGACAGATACGCAGTATTTT. It codes for CASSSGDLTDTQYF. The whole variable domain, filled in from reference TRBV5-1 and TRBJ2-3, reads KAGVTQTPRYLIKTRGQQVTLSCSPISGHRSVSWYQQTPGQGLQFLFEYFSETQRNKGNFPGRFSGRQFSNSRSEMNVSTLELGDSALYLCASSSGDLTDTQYFGPGTRLTVL.

The J gene is TRBJ1-2, the V gene TRBV24-1; 7 bases are shared with TRBD1. Germline lookup yields CDR1 KGHDR and CDR2 SFDVKD. V lost 4 bases, J lost 4 bases, and 5 bases stayed unmatched. The CDR3 covers 14 residues. The CDR3 DNA reads as TGTGCCACCAGTGAGCCGGGACAGCCCTATGGCTACACCTTC. It specifies CATSEPGQPYGYTF.

This chain uses TRBV6-5 with TRBJ2-7; 7 bases match TRBD2. The CDR3 loop spans 15 amino acids. V lost 5 bases, J lost 4 bases, and 11 bases stayed unmatched. Germline V lookup: CDR1 MNHEY, CDR2 SVGAGI. The CDR3 region is CASSPPASGDYEQYF. Here the CDR3 DNA reads TGTGCCAGCAGTCCTCCCGCGAGCGGGGATTACGAGCAGTACTTC.

The V gene is TRBV4-1, the J gene TRBJ1-2; D is ambiguous. There are 14 residues in the CDR3. Germline CDR1 and CDR2: MGHRA and YSYEKL. Between the trimmed V and J ends, which lost 5 bases and 1 base, there was a span of 11 bases. The CDR3 loop is CASSYNGLNYGYTF. The CDR3 DNA reads TGCGCCAGCAGCTATAACGGTCTTAACTATGGCTACACCTTC.

This clone appeared a single time. The chain couples TRBV6-2 or TRBV6-3 to TRBJ1-5; maybe TRBD1 (5 bases). The CDR3 is made up of 13 amino acids. CDR1 MNHEY and CDR2 SVGEGT come from the germline V gene. The V end was cut by 4 bases, the J end by 7 bases, with 11 bases between. The CDR3 sequence: CASSSGKYQPQHF. CDR3 bases: TGTGCCAGCAGTTCAGGGAAATACCAGCCCCAGCATTTT.

This chain links TRBV28 with TRBJ1-4, with a tentative D call TRBD1 (5 bases). V gave up 5 bases and J gave up 4 bases, with 11 bases separating them. This CDR3 comprises 14 residues. CDR1 is MDHEN, CDR2 SYDVKM, per germline. CDR3 residues: CASSPADSNEKLFF. Written as DNA, the CDR3 is TGTGCCAGCAGTCCTGCAGACAGTAATGAAAAACTGTTTTTT.

A few counts support this clone. The chain is built from TRBV18 and TRBJ1-1; D is perhaps TRBD1 (5 bases). Germline V gene data show CDR1 as KGHSH and CDR2 as LQKENI. The length of the CDR3 is 13 residues. V lost 6 bases to trimming and J lost 5 bases, with 13 bases between them. The CDR3 DNA reads TGTGCCAGCTCGTTAGGCAGGGATACTGAAGCTTTCTTT. Translation: CASSLGRDTEAFF.

This chain connects TRBV19 to TRBJ1-2; TRBD1 matches 7 bases. V trimming: 8 bases; J trimming: 2 bases; junction bases outside the gene matches: 8. The CDR3 runs 14 residues. CDR1 LNHDA and CDR2 SQIVND come from the germline V gene (reference sequence). CDR3 sequence (DNA): TGTGCCAGTCGGTACAGGGGACCCAACTATGGCTACACCTTC. It is translated as CASRYRGPNYGYTF.

The rearrangement links TRBV7-7 to TRBJ2-2; the match to TRBD2 covers 9 bases. The germline V gene encodes CDR1 SSHAT and CDR2 FNYEAQ (reference sequence). V shed 1 base and J 3 bases; nucleotides not matched to a gene: 3. The CDR3 is 16 residues long. The CDR3 sequence: CASSLVAGEDTGELFF. Written as DNA, the CDR3 is TGTGCCAGCAGCTTAGTAGCGGGGGAGGACACCGGGGAGCTGTTTTTT.

The J gene is TRBJ2-7, the V gene TRBV29-1, with a tentative D call TRBD2 (6 bases). Germline V gene data show CDR1 as SQVTM and CDR2 as ANQGSEA. The CDR3 sequence is 13 residues long. V was shortened by 4 bases and J by 6 bases, with 16 bases between the two germline ends. Here the CDR3 reads CSVAWGTGVEQYF. The CDR3 nucleotides are TGCAGCGTTGCGTGGGGGACTGGGGTCGAGCAGTACTTC.